The 32 T cell receptor beta chains in this list originate from one sample, sequenced in a study of T cells in Graves' hyperthyroidism and ophthalmopathy. Researchers amplified the TCR beta CDR3 regions from RNA transcripts. An initial round of RT-PCR targeting the TCR CDR3 relied on the HTBI primer set. TCRdb used MiXCR to reprocess the multiplex PCR reads, holding one entry per CDR3 protein. The repertoire holds about 210,000 distinct CDR3 sequences, with about 15% as singletons. Sequencing was performed on blood. These receptors originate from a man aged 50-60 years with Graves' hyperthyroidism.

The chain recombines TRBV2 with TRBJ2-7; D is unresolved. Germline-derived CDR1 and CDR2 are SNHLY and FYNNEI. This CDR3 spans 11 amino acids. Trimming shortened V by 5 bases and J by 3 bases, and 5 bases separated the two germline ends. CDR3 loop: CASSWLYEQYF. The CDR3 nucleotides are TGTGCCAGCAGTTGGCTCTACGAGCAGTACTTC.

The rearrangement joins TRBV7-2 to TRBJ2-3, with 8 positions matching TRBD2. CDR3 length: 17 residues. V lost 5 bases to trimming and J lost 3 bases; unmatched junction nucleotides: 13. Germline CDR1 and CDR2: SGHTA and FQGNSA. Here the CDR3 reads CASSLSGRGGGTDTQYF. The DNA of the CDR3 is TGTGCCAGCAGCCTGAGCGGGAGAGGGGGGGGGACAGATACGCAGTATTTT.

Concerning this clonotype: This may stem from a read error, because a much larger clone lies one nucleotide away. Likely a read error: the CDR3 ends without its conserved phenylalanine or tryptophan. V is TRBV28 and J is TRBJ2-7; tentative D call: TRBD2 (6 bases). Looked up from germline, CDR1 is MDHEN and CDR2 is SYDVKM. Trimming shortened V by 4 bases and J by 7 bases, and 14 bases separated the two germline ends. This CDR3 has 13 residues. CDR3 DNA sequence: TGTGCCAGCAGTTCGGTCGGGGGTTGGGAGCAGTACCTC. Its translation is CASSSVGGWEQYL.

This clonotype was recorded at least ten times. CDR3 sequence reads: CASSDSGEGYNEQFF. The CDR3 bases are TGTGCCAGCAGCGATAGCGGGGAGGGGTACAATGAGCAGTTCTTC. The rearrangement links TRBV3-1 to TRBJ2-1, with 8 bases aligning to TRBD2. V shed 5 bases and J 4 bases; nucleotides not matched to a gene: 7. This CDR3 is built from 15 residues. Germline values: CDR1 LGHDT, CDR2 YNNKEL (reference sequence).

This clonotype was counted many times. This chain links TRBV20-1 with TRBJ2-1; 9 bases fit TRBD2. The CDR3 runs to 14 residues. The germline V gene has CDR1 DFQATT and CDR2 SNEGSKA (reference sequence). V was pared by 2 bases and J by 5 bases, with 4 bases of the junction left unmatched. The CDR3 is CSARWPSGNNEQFF. For the CDR3, the DNA is TGCAGTGCTAGATGGCCTAGCGGGAACAATGAGCAGTTCTTC.

V is TRBV6-1 and J is TRBJ2-3; D is unresolved. CDR3 length: 14 residues. Trimming pared 0 bases from V and 6 bases from J, leaving 10 bases between. Per germline, CDR1 MNHNS and CDR2 SASEGT. For the CDR3, the DNA is TGTGCCAGCAGTGAAGCGCTTCCGTCGGATACGCAGTATTTT. Amino acid sequence: CASSEALPSDTQYF.

This clonotype was found a few times. The rearrangement joins TRBV5-1 to TRBJ2-3; D is perhaps TRBD1 or TRBD2 (5 bases each). In germline, CDR1 is SGHRS, CDR2 YFSETQ. This CDR3 contains 15 residues. The V end was cut by 5 bases, the J end by 2 bases, with 15 bases between. CDR3 sequence: CASRRAADNTDTQYF. The CDR3 DNA sequence: TGCGCCAGCAGGAGGGCGGCGGACAACACAGATACGCAGTATTTT.

This clonotype was recorded many times. The chain's CDR3 is CASTQGGILSYNEQFF. The CDR3 DNA reads TGTGCCAGCACCCAAGGGGGTATCCTCTCCTACAATGAGCAGTTCTTC. This chain links TRBV6-1 with TRBJ2-1, with D perhaps matching TRBD1 (6 bases). This CDR3 is 16 amino acids long. Trimming shortened V by 7 bases and J by 0 bases, and 16 bases separated the two germline ends. Germline CDR1 MNHNS, CDR2 SASEGT.

This clonotype was seen ten or more times. The rearrangement joins TRBV30 to TRBJ1-6, with 9 bases aligning to TRBD1. Germline V gene lookup returns CDR1 GTSNPN and CDR2 SVGIG (reference sequence). CDR3 length: 14 residues. The trim removed 3 bases at V and 7 bases at J, leaving 4 bases unmatched. CDR3 bases: TGTGCCTGGAGCCGGGACAGGGCGAATTCACCCCTCCACTTT. Protein sequence: CAWSRDRANSPLHF.

The genes are TRBV20-1 and TRBJ2-7; D call uncertain. Germline V gene sequence: CDR1 DFQATT, CDR2 SNEGSKA (reference sequence). The CDR3 consists of 10 residues. Trimming removed 3 bases from V and 5 bases from J, with 5 bases in between. The CDR3 nucleotides are TGCAGTGCTAGTATGAACGAGCAGTACTTC. It yields the protein CSASMNEQYF.

There are many counts of this clonotype. The chain carries TRBV6-1 and TRBJ2-5, with D possibly matching TRBD2 (5 bases). The ends were cut back, 1 base at V and 4 bases at J, with 19 bases in the middle. CDR3 length: 17 amino acids. The germline V gene encodes CDR1 MNHNS and CDR2 SASEGT. The CDR3 region is CASSEDGLKYLPETQYF. As DNA, the CDR3 is TGTGCCAGCAGTGAAGATGGACTTAAATATCTACCAGAGACCCAGTACTTC.

This clonotype was recorded many times. This chain uses TRBV30 with TRBJ2-5; 10 bases agree with TRBD1. After removal of 1 base from V and 5 bases from J, the junction contained 7 bases not matched to a gene. The germline gives CDR1 GTSNPN, CDR2 SVGIG (reference sequence). The CDR3 has 15 residues. The CDR3 here is CAWSGGTGVGETQYF. The DNA for the CDR3 is TGTGCCTGGAGTGGGGGGACAGGGGTGGGGGAGACCCAGTACTTC.

The rearrangement joins TRBV6-1 to TRBJ1-2; D unresolved. The CDR3 runs 15 residues. Germline V gene sequence: CDR1 MNHNS, CDR2 SASEGT. Between the trimmed V and J ends, which lost 3 bases and 1 base, there was a span of 12 bases. This chain's CDR3 is CASSDQDTNNYGYTF. CDR3 sequence (DNA): TGTGCCAGCAGTGACCAAGATACTAATAACTATGGCTACACCTTC.

This clonotype was counted ten times or more. The gene calls are TRBV20-1 and TRBJ2-7; 7 bases are shared with TRBD1. CDR1 is DFQATT and CDR2 is SNEGSKA in the germline V gene (reference sequence). CDR3 length: 13 amino acids. J gave up 3 bases and V 0 bases, and 2 bases lay outside the gene matches. The CDR3 DNA reads as TGCAGTGCTAGAGAACAGGGGTTCTACGAGCAGTACTTC. Its translation: CSAREQGFYEQYF.

This clonotype was seen ten or more times. The chain links TRBV30 to TRBJ1-6, with a weak D call TRBD1 (5 bases). V was clipped by 3 bases and J by 10 bases, with 10 bases between them. This CDR3 is built from 12 residues. The germline gives CDR1 GTSNPN, CDR2 SVGIG (reference sequence). CDR3: CAWSGGRSPLHF. The CDR3 DNA follows: TGTGCCTGGAGCGGGGGACGGTCACCCCTCCACTTT.

The chain is built from TRBV29-1 and TRBJ2-7; a weak D match, TRBD1 (6 bases). The CDR3 extends over 14 amino acids. V shed 2 bases and J shed 0 bases, with 11 bases lying between them. From germline, CDR1 is SQVTM and CDR2 ANQGSEA. CDR3 DNA sequence: TGCAGCGTTGAATCTGGACAGTCCTCCTACGAGCAGTACTTC. Amino acids: CSVESGQSSYEQYF.

The chain has TRBV5-1 and TRBJ1-4; possible D gene TRBD1, 5 bases. Germline V gene sequence: CDR1 SGHRS, CDR2 YFSETQ. Trimming cost V 6 bases and J 3 bases, with 15 bases left between them. The CDR3 contains 15 residues. The CDR3 coding sequence is TGCGCCAGCACCCGAGACCCGGGGGCTAATGAAAAACTGTTTTTT. Encoded protein: CASTRDPGANEKLFF.

A few counts support this clonotype. This chain uses TRBV7-8 with TRBJ2-5, with D unclear. CDR1 is SGHVS and CDR2 is FQNEAQ in the germline V gene. V lost 4 bases to trimming and J lost 5 bases, with 14 bases between them. There are 14 residues in the CDR3. CDR3 amino acids: CASSSPRVLETQYF. In DNA, the CDR3 is TGTGCCAGCAGCTCACCAAGGGTTTTGGAGACCCAGTACTTC.

This clonotype was seen repeatedly, ten times or more. The V and J genes are TRBV25-1 and TRBJ2-5; 9 bases agree with TRBD1. Germline CDR1 is MGHDK and CDR2 is SYGVNS. J gave up 4 bases and V 4 bases, and 4 bases lay outside the gene matches. There are 14 residues in the CDR3. The CDR3 DNA follows: TGTGCCAGCAGTGGAGGGACAGGGCGAGAGACCCAGTACTTC. The encoded protein is CASSGGTGRETQYF.

This clonotype has more than one count but fewer than ten. The CDR3 loop reads CASSLGPGLSYGYTF. In DNA form, the CDR3 reads TGTGCCAGCAGCTTGGGTCCAGGGCTGAGCTATGGCTACACCTTC. This rearrangement joins TRBV5-4 to TRBJ1-2, with a weak D call TRBD1 (5 bases). V lost 0 bases and J lost 4, with 13 bases in between. The CDR3 covers 15 residues. Germline assignment: CDR1 SGHNT and CDR2 YYREEE (reference sequence). Full variable domain (rest looked up from reference TRBV5-4 and TRBJ1-2): ETGVTQSPTHLIKTRGQQVTLRCSSQSGHNTVSWYQQALGQGPQFIFQYYREEENGRGNFPPRFSGLQFPNYSSELNVNALELDDSALYLCASSLGPGLSYGYTFGSGTRLTVV.

This clonotype was observed many times. The CDR3 sequence is CASSSPETSGRIGELFF. The CDR3 DNA reads as TGTGCCAGCAGTTCCCCCGAGACTAGCGGGAGGATCGGGGAGCTGTTTTTT. This chain links TRBV28 with TRBJ2-2, with 13 positions matching TRBD2. V gave up 4 bases and J gave up 7 bases; unmatched junction bases: 9. The germline CDR1 and CDR2 sequences are MDHEN and SYDVKM. The CDR3 has 17 amino acids.

With regard to this clonotype: One end of the junction does not line up with germline, which may come from a read error. This chain connects TRBV19 to TRBJ2-1; TRBD2 agrees at 7 bases. CDR1 is LNHDA, CDR2 SQIVND, per germline (reference sequence). This CDR3 is built from 15 residues. CDR3 DNA: TGTGCCGGTAGTGAGGGGACTAAGGGGAGAGGTGAGCAGTTCTTC. This translates into CAGSEGTKGRGEQFF.

The V and J genes are TRBV7-8 and TRBJ1-6, with D possibly matching TRBD1 (5 bases). Germline assignment: CDR1 SGHVS and CDR2 FQNEAQ. This CDR3 comprises 14 residues. Trimming stripped 1 base from V and 8 bases from J, with 9 bases between. For the CDR3, the DNA is TGTGCCAGCAGCTTAGGGGGGGTGGATTCACCCCTCCACTTT. Encoded protein: CASSLGGVDSPLHF.

This clonotype occurred once. This chain joins TRBV2 and TRBJ1-2; D is possibly TRBD1 (5 bases). Germline V lookup: CDR1 SNHLY, CDR2 FYNNEI. The V and J ends lost 6 bases and 0 bases respectively, with 8 bases between them. The CDR3 runs 13 residues. The chain's CDR3 is CASRDTPNYGYTF. CDR3 nucleotides: TGTGCCAGCAGGGACACTCCTAACTATGGCTACACCTTC.

The chain has TRBV28 and TRBJ2-7; 7 nucleotides line up with TRBD1. The germline V gene has CDR1 MDHEN and CDR2 SYDVKM. V lost 3 bases, J lost 6 bases, and 5 bases stayed unmatched. CDR3 length: 13 residues. The CDR3 reads CASSFGRGREQYF. In DNA, the CDR3 is TGTGCCAGCAGTTTTGGTAGGGGGCGCGAGCAGTACTTC.

This clonotype was counted at least ten times. J is TRBJ1-6 and V is TRBV5-1, with no clear D. The CDR3 length is 15 residues. The germline V gene encodes CDR1 SGHRS and CDR2 YFSETQ. Trimming removed 0 bases at V and 5 bases at J, with 9 bases between. The CDR3 DNA reads TGCGCCAGCAGCTTGGATTCAGGAGATAATTCACCCCTCCACTTT. Translating it yields CASSLDSGDNSPLHF.

Points on this clonotype: A much more abundant neighbour one base away suggests this may be a read error. In DNA, the CDR3 is TGTGCCAGCAGCTTTAGCGGGACTGCCTACGAGCAGTTCTTC. As protein: CASSFSGTAYEQFF. This rearrangement joins TRBV11-2 to TRBJ2-7, with 8 bases identical to TRBD2. With the DNA end fitting TRBJ2-1 better, the J assignment may be wrong. There are 14 residues in the CDR3. Germline CDR1 and CDR2: SGHAT and FQNNGV.

This clonotype has a count of ten or more. The V call is TRBV4-3, the J call TRBJ1-1; no definite D call. The CDR3 extends over 14 amino acids. Trimming took 5 bases from V and 5 from J, leaving 15 bases between them. From germline, CDR1 is LGHNA and CDR2 YSLEER. CDR3 nucleotide sequence: TGCGCCAGCAGCGATTACGGAGTGGGGACTGAAGCTTTCTTT. It encodes CASSDYGVGTEAFF.

This clonotype occurred many times. This chain joins TRBV2 and TRBJ1-2; 7 bases agree with TRBD1. The CDR3 covers 14 residues. Germline V lookup: CDR1 SNHLY, CDR2 FYNNEI. After removal of 6 bases from V and 7 bases from J, the junction contained 11 bases not matched to a gene. The CDR3 here is CASRFDRAYRGYTF. Written as DNA, the CDR3 is TGTGCCAGCAGGTTCGACAGGGCTTATCGTGGCTACACCTTC.

This clonotype has a count of ten or more. The chain is built from TRBV3-1 and TRBJ2-1; D remains unclear. V lost 8 bases and J lost 9, with 14 bases in between. This CDR3 contains 12 residues. The germline V gene encodes CDR1 LGHDT and CDR2 YNNKEL (reference sequence). CDR3 in amino acids: CASSPEPPEQFF. Here the CDR3 DNA reads TGTGCCAGCTCTCCGGAGCCCCCTGAGCAGTTCTTC.

This clonotype was seen only once. V usage is TRBV5-1 and J usage is TRBJ1-6, with D unresolved. Germline assignment: CDR1 SGHRS and CDR2 YFSETQ. V was shortened by 0 bases and J by 5 bases, with 9 bases between the two germline ends. This CDR3 contains 15 residues. CDR3 amino acids: CASSLAMGNNSPLHF. DNA for the CDR3: TGCGCCAGCAGCTTGGCGATGGGTAATAATTCACCCCTCCACTTT.

This clonotype was counted ten times or more. The chain employs TRBV7-9 and TRBJ1-1, with a possible D match to TRBD1 (5 bases). V shed 5 bases and J shed 7 bases, with 11 bases lying between them. The CDR3 covers 12 residues. The germline V gene encodes CDR1 SEHNR and CDR2 FQNEAQ (reference sequence). CDR3 DNA sequence: TGTGCCAGCAGCCCAGACAGTCTTGAAGCTTTCTTT. This codes for CASSPDSLEAFF.